The clone carrying this T cell receptor (beta chain) appeared a few times. This sample was taken from a study of blood T cell repertoires in COVID-19. Study-wide background: The United States, Italy and Spain supplied acute and convalescent COVID-19 samples. PBMCs, B-cell-depleted T cells, or T cells were the source of the cDNA or gDNA that made up the material.

This CDR3 has 16 residues. CDR1 SGHRS and CDR2 YFSETQ come from the germline V gene. Trimming took off 0 bases at V and 1 base at J, with 13 bases between the two ends. Authors' methods: Amplification of reference gene primers was used by the study to estimate nucleated cell counts. Sequencing used immunoSEQ multiplex PCR; TCRdb keeps in-frame clones, though not all of them. V and J calls and clone size are given by that table; D and trimming were obtained from the DNA. The data show over 150,000 clones, 65% to 90% seen once. This chain joins TRBV5-1 and TRBJ1-1, with D possibly matching TRBD1 (5 bases). This TCR was sampled from a human donor in a cohort sampled during active COVID-19. The sequenced sample consisted of peripheral blood. For the CDR3, the DNA is TGCGCCAGCAGCTTGGTGGGGGGTTTGGGGAACACTGAAGCTTTCTTT. Protein product: CASSLVGGLGNTEAFF.